These T cell receptor beta chains were read from a single sample in a study of beta chain features in type 1 diabetes. Produced via immunoSEQ multiplex PCR; TCRdb's table is partial and in-frame only. The sample lists hundreds of thousands of clones; about 14% were seen once. The material sequenced was naive CD4+ T cells from blood. The receptors shown here come from a man between 18 and 35 years old with type 1 diabetes. Each CDR3 is given with its conserved first and last residue. A D gene is named only where the DNA matches it firmly. Only part of the rows carry a size: once, few, many, or a class if the clone is expanded.

d_call j_call clone_size v_call cdr3_aa cdr3_nt
. TRBJ2-7 . TRBV6-1 CASIPGQGSHEQYF TGTGCCAGCATCCCCGGTCAGGGGAGCCACGAGCAGTACTTC
. TRBJ1-5 . TRBV23-1 CASSQLKGRQPYISNQPQHF TGCGCCAGCAGTCAATTGAAGGGGAGACAACCGTACATAAGCAATCAGCCCCAGCATTTT
TRBD2 TRBJ2-5 few TRBV15 CATSRLAGAQETQYF TGTGCCACCAGCAGACTAGCGGGGGCCCAAGAGACCCAGTACTTC
. TRBJ2-2 . TRBV7-9 CASSLGLGRNTGELFF TGTGCCAGCAGCTTAGGATTAGGGCGGAACACCGGGGAGCTGTTTTTT
TRBD1 TRBJ2-6 few TRBV25-1 CASRGTVFSGANVLTF TGTGCCAGCAGGGGGACAGTGTTCTCTGGGGCCAACGTCCTGACTTTC
TRBD1 TRBJ1-1 . TRBV5-1 CASSKLQGATTEAFF TGCGCCAGCAGCAAGCTACAGGGGGCGACCACTGAAGCTTTCTTT
TRBD1 TRBJ1-4 . TRBV4-2 CASSQDGTGSADEKLFF TGTGCCAGCAGCCAAGATGGGACAGGGAGCGCCGATGAAAAACTGTTTTTT
TRBD1 TRBJ1-1 few TRBV29-1 CSVKMTGKGTEAFF TGCAGCGTTAAAATGACAGGGAAGGGCACTGAAGCTTTCTTT
TRBD1 TRBJ2-3 . TRBV10-3 CAISVTGGDTQYF TGTGCCATCAGTGTGACAGGGGGTGATACGCAGTATTTT
. TRBJ2-5 . TRBV18 CASSPMRVREETQYF TGTGCCAGCTCACCAATGCGGGTCCGGGAAGAGACCCAGTACTTC
TRBD2 TRBJ2-7 . TRBV7-2 CASSLMATLGLVSEQYF TGTGCCAGCAGCTTAATGGCCACCCTCGGACTAGTTTCCGAGCAGTACTTC
. TRBJ2-5 . TRBV9 CASSVLPTGETQYF TGTGCCAGCAGCGTATTACCTACCGGGGAGACCCAGTACTTC
. TRBJ1-1 . TRBV5-1 CASSTDPGEAFF TGCGCCAGCAGCACGGACCCGGGTGAAGCTTTCTTT
. TRBJ2-3 . TRBV5-6 CASSLVEASPYTDTQYF TGTGCCAGCAGCTTGGTTGAGGCTAGTCCCTACACAGATACGCAGTATTTT
. TRBJ2-3 . TRBV6-5 CASREAGDTQYF TGTGCCAGCAGAGAGGCGGGAGATACGCAGTATTTT
. TRBJ2-3 few TRBV5-1 CASSLAPGDTQYF TGCGCCAGCAGCTTGGCCCCTGGGGATACGCAGTATTTT
TRBD2 TRBJ2-5 . TRBV18 CASSFAAGVGETQYF TGTGCCAGCTCATTCGCAGCGGGAGTCGGGGAGACCCAGTACTTC
TRBD1 TRBJ2-1 . TRBV7-3 CASSPTGGSYNEQFF TGTGCCAGCAGCCCTACAGGGGGCTCTTACAATGAGCAGTTCTTC
TRBD2 TRBJ2-7 . TRBV5-6 CASSLISGTEQYF TGTGCCAGCAGCTTGATTAGCGGGACAGAGCAGTACTTC
. TRBJ2-3 few TRBV4-2 CASSQVLGPTDTQYF TGTGCCAGCAGCCAAGTCCTCGGACCCACAGATACGCAGTATTTT
. TRBJ1-2 few TRBV30 CAWTRKANYGYTF TGTGCCTGGACCCGGAAAGCTAACTATGGCTACACCTTC
. TRBJ1-6 few TRBV27 CASSSPGGGSSPLHF TGTGCCAGCAGCTCGCCGGGAGGGGGGTCTTCACCCCTCCACTTT
. TRBJ2-7 few TRBV6-1 CASSESWTASPNEQYF TGTGCCAGCAGTGAAAGTTGGACCGCAAGCCCCAACGAGCAGTACTTC
TRBD2 TRBJ2-5 few TRBV25-1 CASGRGTSGGSEETQYF TGTGCCAGCGGCCGCGGGACTAGCGGGGGGTCGGAAGAGACCCAGTACTTC
TRBD2 TRBJ2-7 . TRBV6-5 CASSSSGFSYEQYF TGTGCCAGCAGTTCTAGCGGCTTCTCCTACGAGCAGTACTTC
. TRBJ1-1 . TRBV5-1 CASSLGVGSTEAFF TGCGCCAGCAGCTTGGGGGTTGGATCCACTGAAGCTTTCTTT
. TRBJ2-5 few TRBV7-9 CASSLTLQETQYF TGTGCCAGCAGCTTAACATTACAAGAGACCCAGTACTTC
TRBD2 TRBJ2-1 . TRBV5-1 CASSSKGAGGPSSYNEQFF TGCGCCAGCAGTTCGAAAGGAGCGGGGGGACCTAGCTCCTACAATGAGCAGTTCTTC
. TRBJ1-2 few TRBV7-2 CASSPAGVDGYTF TGTGCCAGCAGCCCCGCAGGGGTGGATGGCTACACCTTC
. TRBJ2-5 few TRBV9 CASSLGGFRETQYF TGTGCCAGCAGCTTAGGGGGTTTTAGGGAGACCCAGTACTTC
TRBD2 TRBJ2-1 few TRBV5-6 CASSLGLADEQFF TGTGCCAGCAGCCTTGGACTAGCGGATGAGCAGTTCTTC
. TRBJ1-1 . TRBV6-5 CASSYGGSPNTEAFF TGTGCCAGCAGTTACGGGGGCAGCCCGAACACTGAAGCTTTCTTT
. TRBJ2-1 . TRBV13 CASSTPSAGDNEQFF TGTGCCAGCAGCACACCAAGTGCAGGGGACAATGAGCAGTTCTTC
. TRBJ2-5 . TRBV30 CAWSEQPTKQYF TGTGCCTGGAGTGAACAACCTACGAAACAGTACTTC
. TRBJ1-4 few TRBV7-9 CASSFRGTNEKLFF TGTGCCAGCAGCTTTAGGGGGACTAATGAAAAACTGTTTTTT